What follows are 30 T cell receptor beta chains derived from one specimen sequenced in a study of CD8+ T cells in alopecia areata. RNA was isolated and reverse transcribed to cDNA, the sequencing template. Using immunoSEQ multiplex PCR, the repertoire was profiled, and TCRdb retains in-frame clones only, with some absent. This sample comprises over 100,000 clones, none seen once only. Sequencing was done on a sample of lesional skin. The receptors derive from a C3H/HeJ mouse with alopecia areata. MHC haplotype of the mouse line: H2-k.

In this sample, this clone turned up a few times. Gene names denote mouse genes. The read terminates 4 residues before the CDR3 end, so the remaining end is supplied by the germline J gene. The chain recombines TRBV5 with TRBJ1-1; 8 bases line up with TRBD1. Germline trimming cut 4 bases from V and 4 bases from J; bases unmatched to any gene: 2. The germline V gene encodes CDR1 LGHNA and CDR2 YNLKQL (reference sequence). The CDR3 extends over 13 amino acids. The chain's CDR3 is CASSPRGRTEVFF. The sequenced CDR3 bases are TGTGCCAGCAGCCCCAGGGGGCGCACA.

This clone was counted ten times or more. Mouse names are used for the genes. The CDR3 end falls 4 residues outside the read, so it is completed with the germline J gene. The V and J genes are TRBV13-3 and TRBJ1-4, with D tentatively TRBD1 (5 bases). CDR3 length: 11 amino acids. The V gene's germline CDR1 is NNHDY and CDR2 SYVADS. The V end was cut by 8 bases, the J end by 4 bases, with 6 bases between. CDR3 DNA (partial): TGTGCCAGTGGACACAACGAA. Amino acid sequence: CASGHNE. The whole CDR3 sequence reads CASGHNERLFF.

This clone was found a few times. These gene names are mouse names. The read ends 4 residues shy of where the CDR3 ends; the end is completed using the germline J gene. The chain combines TRBV13-3 with TRBJ2-4; 8 bases match TRBD2. V trimming: 0 bases; J trimming: 3 bases; junction bases outside the gene matches: 6. Per the germline V gene, CDR1 is NNHDY and CDR2 is SYVADS. The length of the CDR3 is 16 residues. The CDR3 loop reads CASSDGLGGGQNTLYF. The part of the CDR3 DNA that was read is TGTGCCAGCAGTGATGGGCTGGGGGGCGGCCAAAAC.

This clone was counted a few times. Gene names are the mouse ones. The CDR3 end lies 4 residues beyond the end of the read and is filled in from the germline J gene. This sequence joins TRBV1 and TRBJ1-4; TRBD1 matches at 8 bases. Germline lookup yields CDR1 NSQYPW and CDR2 LRSPGD (reference sequence). This CDR3 is 16 amino acids long. The DNA read from the CDR3 is TGCACCTGCAGTGCAGAAATCCAGGGGGCTGCCGAA. It encodes CTCSAEIQGAAE. The full CDR3 protein reads CTCSAEIQGAAERLFF.

This clone has more than one count but fewer than ten. The genes and germline here are from mouse. The read finishes 4 residues shy of the CDR3 end, and the germline J gene is used to complete it. The chain is built from TRBV19 and TRBJ1-1; perhaps TRBD1 as D (6 bases). The CDR3 loop spans 13 amino acids. CDR1 and CDR2 from the germline V gene are FNHDT and SITEND (reference sequence). V was pared by 5 bases and J by 4 bases, with 12 bases between. The CDR3 DNA, read in part, is TGTGCCAGCAGCCCCACAGGGCCCACA. This translates into CASSPTGPT. The complete CDR3 sequence is CASSPTGPTEVFF.

On this clone itself: The genes are named according to mouse. The CDR3 DNA, read in part, is TGTGCCAGCAGTGATGCCGGGACATTAAACACCGGG. Encoded protein: CASSDAGTLNTG. The whole CDR3 protein is CASSDAGTLNTGQLYF. The chain is built from TRBV13-3 and TRBJ2-2; TRBD1 is a possible D gene (6 bases). Read coverage stops 4 residues before the CDR3 terminus; the germline J gene supplies the remainder. The CDR3 covers 16 residues. Trimming shortened V by 0 bases and J by 1 base, and 10 bases separated the two germline ends. Germline CDR1 NNHDY, CDR2 SYVADS. The whole variable domain, filled in from reference TRBV13-3 and TRBJ2-2, reads EAAVTQSPRSKVAVTGGKVTLSCHQTNNHDYMYWYRQDTGHGLRLIHYSYVADSTEKGDIPDGYKASRPSQENFSLILELASLSQTAVYFCASSDAGTLNTGQLYFGEGSKLTVL.

This clone was counted between two and nine times. The listed TCRdb protein conflicts with the DNA translation at residue 13, and the protein shown is translated directly from the DNA. Germline and genes here are mouse. The CDR3 end falls 3 residues outside the read, so it is completed with the germline J gene. V usage is TRBV1 and J usage is TRBJ1-6; TRBD1 aligns across 9 bases. TRBJ1-6 is known as an ORF, though its function is uncertain. V shed 3 bases, J shed 7 bases, and the junction held 7 bases outside the gene matches. The CDR3 runs 16 residues. CDR1 and CDR2 (germline): NSQYPW, LRSPGD (reference sequence). The DNA read from the CDR3 is TGCACCTGCAGTGCCTCACAGGGGGCGGAGAATTCGCCC. It specifies CTCSASQGAENSP. The full-length CDR3 reads as CTCSASQGAENSPLYF.

This clone occurred many times. The genes are named according to mouse. Read coverage stops 4 residues before the CDR3 terminus; the germline J gene supplies the remainder. The chain carries TRBV1 and TRBJ2-7; a weak D match, TRBD2 (6 bases). The V gene's germline CDR1 is NSQYPW and CDR2 LRSPGD (reference sequence). The CDR3 covers 14 residues. The V end was cut by 3 bases, the J end by 0 bases, with 9 bases between. CDR3 loop: CTCSATGLSYEQYF. The covered CDR3 bases are TGCACCTGCAGTGCGACTGGTCTCTCCTAT.

Worth noting for this clone: Gene names and germline match the mouse. The CDR3 goes on 4 residues after the read ends, and that part is filled in from the germline J gene. The V call is TRBV13-3, the J call TRBJ1-1, with 7 nucleotides matching TRBD1. CDR1 and CDR2 (germline): NNHDY, SYVADS. This CDR3 has 15 residues. The V and J ends lost 2 bases and 1 base, in that order; junction bases with no gene match: 5. The CDR3 loop reads CASSEGQGGNTEVFF. CDR3 bases read: TGTGCCAGCAGTGAAGGGCAGGGGGGAAACACA.

Comment on this clone: All gene names here are mouse names. The read ends 4 residues before the CDR3 terminus; that terminus is restored from the germline J gene. The chain carries TRBV14 and TRBJ2-5; 11 bases fit TRBD2. Unmatched junction bases numbered 0, after V lost 2 bases and J lost 1 base. CDR1 is SGHDT and CDR2 is FRDEAV in the germline V gene. CDR3 length: 15 amino acids. CDR3: CASSLGLGDQDTQYF. CDR3 bases read: TGTGCCAGCAGTTTGGGACTGGGGGACCAAGAC. Full variable domain (missing parts from reference TRBV14 and TRBJ2-5): EAGVTQSPRYAVLQEGQAVSFWCDPISGHDTLYWYQQPRDQGPQLLVYFRDEAVIDNSQLPSDRFSAVRPKGTNSTLKIQSAKQGDTATYLCASSLGLGDQDTQYFGPGTRLLVL.

Comments on this clone: Gene labels here are mouse ones. The read stops 4 residues short of the end of the CDR3; the missing end is completed from the germline J gene. J is TRBJ2-5 and V is TRBV19; 10 bases are shared with TRBD2. The ends lost 5 bases at V and 0 bases at J; junction bases unmatched: 6. The germline V gene has CDR1 FNHDT and CDR2 SITEND (reference sequence). There are 16 residues in the CDR3. The CDR3 is CASSLGTGDNQDTQYF. The part of the CDR3 DNA that was read is TGTGCCAGCAGCCTAGGGACTGGGGATAACCAAGAC.

This clone has a handful of counts. Germline and genes here are mouse. The read terminates 4 residues ahead of where the CDR3 ends, so the germline J gene completes it. V and J are TRBV1 and TRBJ1-1; D perhaps matches TRBD1 (6 bases). Trimming shortened V by 1 base and J by 4 bases, and 16 bases separated the two germline ends. Germline V CDR1 and CDR2: NSQYPW, LRSPGD (reference sequence). The CDR3 sequence is 16 residues long. The CDR3 loop reads CTCSAALSGEGTEVFF. The CDR3 bases that were read are TGCACCTGCAGTGCAGCGCTCTCAGGGGAGGGCACA.

Notes on this clone: Gene names follow the mouse nomenclature. The CDR3 end lies 4 residues beyond the end of the read and is filled in from the germline J gene. V gene TRBV13-2 combines with J gene TRBJ2-7; 11 bases are a match to TRBD2. From germline, CDR1 is NNHNN and CDR2 SYGAGS (reference sequence). CDR3 length: 14 residues. The CDR3 bases that were read are TGTGCCAGCGGTCCGGACTGGGGGGAGTAT. This sequence encodes CASGPDWGEY. The full CDR3 sequence reads CASGPDWGEYEQYF.

This clone was seen a few times. The gene names here belong to mouse. The read gets to within 4 residues of the CDR3 end, and the germline J gene fills in the rest. The chain is built from TRBV13-3 and TRBJ2-5, with 9 bases lining up with TRBD2. Germline CDR1 NNHDY, CDR2 SYVADS. This CDR3 is 12 amino acids long. The covered CDR3 bases are TGTGCCACCACTGGGGGGAGAGAC. Its protein product is CATTGGRD. The full CDR3 protein reads CATTGGRDTQYF.

Concerning this clone itself: The protein in this entry is translated from the DNA; at residue 10 it differs from the protein listed in TCRdb. The listed genes are named as in mouse. The CDR3 DNA, read in part, is TGTGCCAGCAGTGAGGAAAGAGACAGACCC. Protein product: CASSEERDRP. The complete CDR3 sequence is CASSEERDRPLYF. The chain recombines TRBV13-3 with TRBJ1-6; perhaps TRBD1 as D (5 bases). The observed sequence ends 3 residues before the CDR3 terminus, with the missing tail filled in from the germline J gene. TRBJ1-6 is known as an ORF, though its function is uncertain. The CDR3 consists of 13 residues. CDR1 is NNHDY and CDR2 is SYVADS in the germline V gene.

A few counts support this clone. At residue 13, the DNA translation does not agree with TCRdb's protein; the protein displayed here is the one encoded by the DNA. Gene names follow the mouse nomenclature. The DNA ends 3 residues before the CDR3 does, and the rest of the CDR3 is filled in from the germline J gene. Different DNA sequences within this sample yield the same CDR3. The genes are TRBV13-3 and TRBJ1-3, with a weak D call TRBD1 (6 bases). Germline values: CDR1 NNHDY, CDR2 SYVADS. The CDR3 is made up of 16 amino acids. V lost 1 base to trimming and J lost 0 bases, with 11 bases between them. The CDR3 region is CASSDPTGYSGNTLYF. The DNA read from the CDR3 is TGTGCCAGCAGTGATCCGACAGGATATTCTGGAAATACG.

On this clone: The gene names given are mouse names. The read halts 4 residues ahead of the CDR3 end, with the missing end drawn from the germline J gene. This chain links TRBV31 with TRBJ2-1; 10 nucleotides agree with TRBD2. V lost 1 base, J lost 6 bases, and 3 bases stayed unmatched. This CDR3 has 14 residues. Per the germline V gene, CDR1 is GKSSPN and CDR2 is SITVG. The CDR3 DNA, read in part, is TGTGCCTGGAGTCCCAACTGGGGGGGTGCT. Protein: CAWSPNWGGA. The entire CDR3 protein is CAWSPNWGGAEQFF.

This clone was counted between two and nine times. At residue 12, TCRdb's protein is not the same as the translated DNA, so the protein here was read from the DNA. Genes and germline come from the mouse. The read comes to an end 3 residues before the CDR3 does, leaving the germline J gene to fill in the end. The J gene is TRBJ1-6, the V gene TRBV19, with 10 bases identical to TRBD1. TRBJ1-6 has ORF status, its function being uncertain. V lost 4 bases to trimming and J lost 8 bases; unmatched junction nucleotides: 6. In germline, CDR1 is FNHDT, CDR2 SITEND (reference sequence). This CDR3 contains 15 residues. The CDR3 bases that were read are TGTGCCAGCAGTTACCGGGACAGGGGCCATTCGCCC. Protein product: CASSYRDRGHSP. The entire CDR3 protein is CASSYRDRGHSPLYF.

The sample holds a few counts of this clone. Here the gene names and germline are mouse. Read sequence stops 4 residues before the CDR3 end, and the germline J gene provides the missing end. The J gene is TRBJ2-7, the V gene TRBV17; TRBD1 matches 7 bases. CDR1 and CDR2 (germline): MNHDT, YYDKIL. The CDR3 is 14 residues long. The CDR3 sequence is CASSRSTTGDEQYF. The covered CDR3 bases are TGTGCTAGCAGTAGGTCAACTACAGGGGAT.

This clone was counted between two and nine times. Gene names and germline refer to mouse. The observed sequence ends 4 residues before the CDR3 terminus, with the missing tail filled in from the germline J gene. The chain joins TRBV13-3 to TRBJ1-1; 8 bases agree with TRBD1. V lost 2 bases and J lost 2; bases outside the gene matches: 5. The germline V gene has CDR1 NNHDY and CDR2 SYVADS. CDR3 length: 15 residues. The CDR3 region is CASSDPDRGNTEVFF. The CDR3 DNA, read in part, is TGTGCCAGCAGTGACCCTGACAGGGGCAACACA.

This clone was recorded a few times. Gene names are mouse gene names. Coverage ceases 4 residues before the CDR3 finishes, and the germline J gene fills in the end. The same CDR3 can be traced to other DNA sequences in this sample. The chain uses TRBV19 and TRBJ2-2, with TRBD2 matching over 10 bases. Unmatched junction bases numbered 4, after V lost 2 bases and J lost 0 bases. Germline lookup yields CDR1 FNHDT and CDR2 SITEND (reference sequence). The CDR3 consists of 17 residues. The CDR3 bases that were read are TGTGCCAGCAGTATTCGACTGGGGGGCGCAAACACCGGG. It codes for CASSIRLGGANTG. The complete CDR3 sequence is CASSIRLGGANTGQLYF.

Concerning this clone: Mouse names are used for the genes. The observed sequence ends 4 residues before the CDR3 terminus, with the missing tail filled in from the germline J gene. The V gene is TRBV17, the J gene TRBJ2-3; possibly TRBD1 for D (6 bases). CDR3 length: 14 residues. CDR1 and CDR2 (germline): MNHDT, YYDKIL. Trimming removed 6 bases from V and 0 bases from J, with 10 bases in between. Partial CDR3 DNA: TGTGCTAGCAGCACAGGGCCTAGTGCAGAA. Translated: CASSTGPSAE. The full-length CDR3 reads as CASSTGPSAETLYF.

This clone was observed a handful of times. Genes and germline come from the mouse. The read terminates 4 residues ahead of where the CDR3 ends, so the germline J gene completes it. This chain uses TRBV13-3 with TRBJ2-7; 8 nucleotides align to TRBD1. CDR1 is NNHDY and CDR2 is SYVADS in the germline V gene. The CDR3 spans 14 residues. CDR3 amino acids: CASSETGQEYEQYF. The DNA read from the CDR3 is TGTGCCAGCAGTGAAACGGGACAGGAATAT.

A note on this clone: Gene names follow the mouse nomenclature. The read ends 4 residues shy of where the CDR3 ends; the end is completed using the germline J gene. The rearrangement uses TRBV17 and TRBJ2-5; no clear D. The CDR3 length is 12 residues. The germline V gene encodes CDR1 MNHDT and CDR2 YYDKIL. The part of the CDR3 DNA that was read is TGTGCTAGCAGTAGCCCCCAGGAC. Translated: CASSSPQD. The whole CDR3 reads CASSSPQDTQYF.

This clone was recorded a few times. Here the gene names and germline are mouse. The CDR3 end is not reached by the read, which stops 4 residues before it; the germline J gene fills it in. The chain is built from TRBV13-3 and TRBJ2-4, with 8 bases lining up with TRBD2. This CDR3 spans 13 amino acids. Germline V gives CDR1 NNHDY, CDR2 SYVADS. The sequenced part of the CDR3 DNA is TGTGCCAGCAGGGCTGGGGGGCTGAAC. It yields the protein CASRAGGLN. The CDR3, in full, reads CASRAGGLNTLYF.

The sample holds a few counts of this clone. The gene names here belong to mouse. The read terminates 4 residues before the CDR3 end, so the remaining end is supplied by the germline J gene. The rearrangement links TRBV13-3 to TRBJ2-5; perhaps TRBD1 as D (6 bases). CDR1 NNHDY and CDR2 SYVADS come from the germline V gene. The CDR3 consists of 14 residues. The CDR3 is CASSEQQGGDTQYF. CDR3 DNA (partial): TGTGCCAGCAGTGAGCAACAGGGAGGTGAC. Complete variable domain (other parts from reference TRBV13-3 and TRBJ2-5): EAAVTQSPRSKVAVTGGKVTLSCHQTNNHDYMYWYRQDTGHGLRLIHYSYVADSTEKGDIPDGYKASRPSQENFSLILELASLSQTAVYFCASSEQQGGDTQYFGPGTRLLVL.

Notes on this clone: Mouse names are used for the genes. Sequencing ends 4 residues short of the CDR3 end; the germline J gene provides the rest. This chain joins TRBV5 and TRBJ2-5, with TRBD1 matching over 7 bases. The CDR3 loop spans 14 amino acids. Germline V gene data show CDR1 as LGHNA and CDR2 as YNLKQL (reference sequence). With V trimmed by 1 base and J by 2 bases, 0 bases remained unmatched. The covered CDR3 bases are TGTGCCAGCAGCCAAGGGGACAGCCAAGAC. This encodes CASSQGDSQD. The CDR3 in its entirety is CASSQGDSQDTQYF.

In its sample, this clone was seen many times. Gene and germline names: mouse. The read stops 4 residues short of the end of the CDR3; the missing end is completed from the germline J gene. The V and J genes are TRBV13-3 and TRBJ1-2; the D gene is possibly TRBD1 (5 bases). The V gene lost 5 bases and the J gene lost 4 bases, with 9 bases spanning the gap. The CDR3 extends over 12 amino acids. CDR1 is NNHDY, CDR2 SYVADS, per germline. The CDR3 loop is CASRGRGSDYTF. The CDR3 bases that were read are TGTGCCAGCAGAGGGAGGGGCTCC.

This clone was counted between two and nine times. Gene names denote mouse genes. The CDR3 end lies 4 residues beyond the end of the read and is filled in from the germline J gene. The chain couples TRBV13-3 to TRBJ2-5; TRBD2 aligns across 10 bases. From germline, CDR1 is NNHDY and CDR2 SYVADS. The CDR3 has 15 amino acids. The CDR3 loop is CASSDVLGGPDTQYF. The part of the CDR3 DNA that was read is TGTGCCAGCAGTGATGTGCTGGGGGGGCCTGAC.

There are a few counts of this clone. The genes are named according to mouse. The read gets to within 4 residues of the CDR3 end, and the germline J gene fills in the rest. This chain links TRBV19 with TRBJ1-1; the D gene is possibly TRBD1 (5 bases). Germline lookup yields CDR1 FNHDT and CDR2 SITEND (reference sequence). The CDR3 consists of 12 residues. Trimming took off 7 bases at V and 1 base at J, with 8 bases between the two ends. The DNA read from the CDR3 is TGTGCCAGCGACAGAAAAAACACA. This sequence encodes CASDRKNT. The full CDR3 protein is CASDRKNTEVFF.